The clone carrying this T cell receptor (beta chain) has just a few counts. This entry comes from a study of blood T cell repertoires in COVID-19. Across the study: Sources were T cells, B-cell-depleted T cells, or PBMCs; the material itself was cDNA or gDNA.

Per the original data handling: Reference gene primer amplification gave estimated nucleated cell counts. Here immunoSEQ multiplex PCR was the method, and the copy in TCRdb shows in-frame clones only, minus some. V, J and clone size were drawn from that table, and D and trimming were deduced from the DNA. Of 200,000 to 250,000 clones in the sample, around three quarters were seen once. V lost 0 bases to trimming and J lost 7 bases, with 13 bases between them. Germline V lookup: CDR1 MGHRA, CDR2 YSYEKL. This CDR3 has 15 residues. The chain employs TRBV4-1 and TRBJ1-5, with D perhaps TRBD1 (6 bases). The TCR was taken from a woman in her seventies with acute or convalescent COVID-19. The specimen was peripheral blood. The CDR3 loop reads CASSQDSTGIQPQHF. CDR3 bases: TGCGCCAGCAGCCAAGATAGTACAGGGATCCAGCCCCAGCATTTT.